Below, 27 T cell receptor beta chains from the same sample are listed, as sequenced in a study of Tregs in tolerant kidney transplant recipients. Related graft donors supplied nonmyeloablative bone marrow transplants, and mixed chimerism was transient. Produced via immunoSEQ multiplex PCR; TCRdb's table is partial and in-frame only. This repertoire comprises 6,200 or so clones; its ten largest clones make up over 5%. Sequencing was performed on CD4+ T cells from blood (PBMCs), taken 6 months after the transplant. These receptors were taken from a human patient who received a combined kidney and bone marrow transplant. The graft donor may have contributed some T cells.

By frequency, this clone is medium-sized. Read coverage stops 3 residues before the CDR3 terminus; the germline J gene supplies the remainder. This chain uses TRBV14 with TRBJ1-4; D might be TRBD1 (6 bases). CDR3 length: 14 residues. Between the trimmed V and J ends, which lost 6 bases and 8 bases, there was a span of 16 bases. CDR1 and CDR2 from the germline V gene are SGHDN and FVKESK. Incomplete CDR3 DNA: TGTGCCAGCAGGAAAGGGGGGGCACTCGAAAAA. Translating it yields CASRKGGALEK. The entire CDR3 is CASRKGGALEKLFF.

CDR3 DNA (partial): TGTGCCAGAAGCTCCGGCTACAATGAG. This sequence encodes CARSSGYNE. The full CDR3 reads CARSSGYNEQFF. The gene calls are TRBV5-3 and TRBJ2-1; D remains ambiguous. The CDR3 goes on 3 residues after the read ends, and that part is filled in from the germline J gene. TRBV5-3 is identified as an open reading frame with a role that is uncertain. The CDR3 totals 12 residues. Trimming pared 3 bases from V and 3 bases from J, leaving 4 bases between.

On this clone itself: The read is 3 residues too short to cover the CDR3 end, so that end is filled in from the germline J gene. V gene TRBV20-1 combines with J gene TRBJ2-3; 8 positions agree with TRBD1. CDR1 and CDR2 from the germline V gene are DFQATT and SNEGSKA (reference sequence). V lost 0 bases, J lost 2 bases, and 4 bases stayed unmatched. This CDR3 contains 15 residues. CDR3 DNA (partial): TGCAGTGCTAGAGATCAGGGGGCAGCCACAGATACG. Translation: CSARDQGAATDT. The complete CDR3 sequence is CSARDQGAATDTQYF.

Turning to this clone: The read ends 3 residues early relative to the CDR3; the germline J gene fills the gap. V usage is TRBV2 and J usage is TRBJ1-1, with 9 bases identical to TRBD1. CDR1 and CDR2 (germline): SNHLY, FYNNEI. The CDR3 has 16 residues. After removal of 4 bases from V and 4 bases from J, the junction contained 10 bases not matched to a gene. The sequenced part of the CDR3 DNA is TGTGCCAGCAGTGCCGGGACAGGGAAGGTAGTCACTGAA. This translates into CASSAGTGKVVTE. The whole CDR3 sequence reads CASSAGTGKVVTEAFF.

This clone ranks as medium-sized in terms of frequency. The read is 3 residues too short to cover the CDR3 end, so that end is filled in from the germline J gene. The V and J genes are TRBV10-3 and TRBJ1-2, with unresolved D. Per germline, CDR1 ENHRY and CDR2 SYGVKD. V dropped 4 bases and J dropped 5 bases, with 11 bases sitting between them. This CDR3 has 13 amino acids. The CDR3 bases that were read are TGTGCCATCAGTGGAGGGCAGGCATATGGC. Translation: CAISGGQAYG. The complete CDR3 reads CAISGGQAYGYTF.

As for this clone: The sequenced fragment ends 3 residues before the CDR3 boundary, so the rest is inferred from the germline J gene. The chain has TRBV7-9 and TRBJ1-3, with D tentatively TRBD1 (5 bases). V was cut by 4 bases and J by 4 bases, with 8 bases left in between. CDR1 is SEHNR, CDR2 FQNEAQ, per germline (reference sequence). The CDR3 extends over 13 amino acids. The CDR3 bases that were read are TGTGCCAGCAGCTCAAACAGGGGAAACACC. Protein product: CASSSNRGNT. The CDR3, in full, reads CASSSNRGNTIYF. The entire variable domain, with the rest obtained from reference TRBV7-9 and TRBJ1-3, is as follows: DTGVSQNPRHKITKRGQNVTFRCDPISEHNRLYWYRQTLGQGPEFLTYFQNEAQLEKSRLLSDRFSAERPKGSFSTLEIQRTEQGDSAMYLCASSSNRGNTIYFGEGSWLTVV.

Of note for this clone: The read ends 3 residues shy of where the CDR3 ends; the end is completed using the germline J gene. J is TRBJ2-3 and V is TRBV28; 12 nucleotides align to TRBD2. Losses at the gene ends were 6 bases for V and 2 bases for J; bases not matched to a gene: 3. This CDR3 spans 15 amino acids. The germline V gene encodes CDR1 MDHEN and CDR2 SYDVKM. CDR3 loop: CASSLAGGPTDTQYF. The sequenced CDR3 bases are TGTGCCAGCAGCCTAGCGGGAGGGCCCACAGATACG.

With regard to this clone: The sequenced fragment ends 3 residues before the CDR3 boundary, so the rest is inferred from the germline J gene. The V call is TRBV24-1, the J call TRBJ1-2; the match to TRBD1 covers 7 bases. Germline V lookup: CDR1 KGHDR, CDR2 SFDVKD. J was trimmed by 7 bases and V by 7 bases; bases with no gene match: 2. This CDR3 spans 11 amino acids. The CDR3 bases that were read are TGTGCCACCAGCACAGGGGTTGGC. This encodes CATSTGVG. The CDR3 in full is CATSTGVGYTF.

Considering frequency, this clone is medium-sized. The read finishes 3 residues shy of the CDR3 end, and the germline J gene is used to complete it. The rearrangement links TRBV30 to TRBJ1-5, with D possibly matching TRBD1 (5 bases). CDR1 GTSNPN and CDR2 SVGIG come from the germline V gene (reference sequence). The CDR3 is made up of 13 amino acids. Trimming cost V 2 bases and J 4 bases, with 9 bases left between them. Partial CDR3 DNA: TGTGCCTGGAGTCCAGGGCAAAATCAGCCC. The encoded protein is CAWSPGQNQP. The CDR3 reads in full as CAWSPGQNQPQHF. The variable domain in full, with the rest retrieved from reference TRBV30 and TRBJ1-5, is SQTIHQWPATLVQPVGSPLSLECTVEGTSNPNLYWYRQAAGRGLQLLFYSVGIGQISSEVPQNLSASRPQDRQFILSSKKLLLSDSGFYLCAWSPGQNQPQHFGDGTRLSIL.

Note on this clone: The CDR3 end falls 3 residues outside the read, so it is completed with the germline J gene. The chain has TRBV11-3 and TRBJ2-2, with D tentatively TRBD2 (5 bases). V was trimmed by 1 base and J by 5 bases, leaving 11 bases between them. Germline CDR1 reads SGHNT; CDR2 reads YENEEA. The CDR3 extends over 15 amino acids. The DNA read from the CDR3 is TGTGCCAGCAGCTTAGGGGCTCGCGGGACCGGGGAG. Translating it yields CASSLGARGTGE. The CDR3, in full, reads CASSLGARGTGELFF.

As to this clone: The read gets to within 3 residues of the CDR3 end, and the germline J gene fills in the rest. The chain has TRBV5-1 and TRBJ2-7; maybe TRBD2 (6 bases). This CDR3 has 14 amino acids. V shed 5 bases and J shed 6 bases, with 18 bases lying between them. Per germline, CDR1 SGHRS and CDR2 YFSETQ. CDR3 protein: CASRQTAGTGEQYF. The CDR3 DNA, read in part, is TGCGCCAGCAGACAGACCGCCGGGACTGGCGAG.

This clone registers medium-sized by frequency. From the germline J gene comes the end of the CDR3, since the read stops 3 residues before it. The chain carries TRBV20-1 and TRBJ2-1, with D maybe TRBD2 (6 bases). This CDR3 comprises 15 residues. Germline CDR1 DFQATT, CDR2 SNEGSKA (reference sequence). With 3 bases removed from V and 7 bases from J, the gap between germline ends came to 19 bases. The DNA read from the CDR3 is TGCAGTGCTAGGGACGGGAGAGGATCGGGGAATGAG. Its translation: CSARDGRGSGNE. From start to end, the CDR3 is CSARDGRGSGNEQFF.

Of note for this clone: The read ends 3 residues early relative to the CDR3; the germline J gene fills the gap. The chain is built from TRBV5-1 and TRBJ2-5; a possible D gene is TRBD1 (7 bases). V was shortened by 2 bases and J by 5 bases, with 13 bases between the two germline ends. Germline loops: CDR1 SGHRS, CDR2 YFSETQ. The CDR3 extends over 14 amino acids. The CDR3 loop is CASSFGRQGETQYF. The CDR3 bases that were read are TGCGCCAGCAGCTTCGGGAGACAGGGTGAGACC.

With regard to this clone: The read ends 3 residues shy of where the CDR3 ends; the end is completed using the germline J gene. V gene TRBV4-2 combines with J gene TRBJ1-1; a weak D match, TRBD1 (6 bases). CDR1 is LGHNA, CDR2 YNFKEQ, per germline. CDR3 length: 17 amino acids. Trimming stripped 4 bases from V and 1 base from J, with 19 bases between. CDR3 DNA (partial): TGTGCCAGCAGCCGCGAAGTCACAGGGTCAGGGAACACTGAA. The encoded protein is CASSREVTGSGNTE. The CDR3 as a whole reads CASSREVTGSGNTEAFF.

With respect to this clone: The read ends 3 residues shy of where the CDR3 ends; the end is completed using the germline J gene. The chain carries TRBV7-3 and TRBJ2-1, with TRBD1 as a possible D gene (6 bases). The CDR3 totals 15 residues. CDR1 is SGHTA, CDR2 FQGTGA, per germline. V was shortened by 5 bases and J by 4 bases, with 15 bases between the two germline ends. This CDR3 is CASSPDSRGYNEQFF. The sequenced CDR3 bases are TGTGCCAGCAGCCCGGACAGTAGGGGTTACAATGAG.

Concerning this clone itself: The read comes to an end 3 residues before the CDR3 does, leaving the germline J gene to fill in the end. The V gene is TRBV4-2, the J gene TRBJ2-5, with 12 positions matching TRBD2. CDR3 size: 17 residues. V lost 1 base to trimming and J lost 4 bases; unmatched junction nucleotides: 7. The germline gives CDR1 LGHNA, CDR2 YNFKEQ. CDR3 protein: CASSQGLAGVSGETQYF. The part of the CDR3 DNA that was read is TGTGCCAGCAGCCAAGGACTAGCGGGAGTGTCAGGAGAGACC.

CDR3 sequence: CSARDDRETQYF. The sequenced part of the CDR3 DNA is TGCAGTGCTAGAGATGATAGAGAGACC. The chain has TRBV20-1 and TRBJ2-5; D is undetermined. The read comes to an end 3 residues before the CDR3 does, leaving the germline J gene to fill in the end. This CDR3 region has 12 residues. Germline values: CDR1 DFQATT, CDR2 SNEGSKA (reference sequence). The V end was cut by 0 bases, the J end by 4 bases, with 6 bases between.

Notes on this clone: Coverage ceases 3 residues before the CDR3 finishes, and the germline J gene fills in the end. V gene TRBV10-2 combines with J gene TRBJ1-5, with a tentative D call TRBD1 (5 bases). The CDR3 runs to 13 residues. CDR1 is WSHSY, CDR2 SAAADI, per germline. V lost 8 bases and J lost 2, with 10 bases in between. The CDR3 DNA, read in part, is TGCGCCAGCGGAAGAGGGGGCAATCAGCCC. Translated, it gives CASGRGGNQP. The CDR3 in its entirety is CASGRGGNQPQHF.

Comment on this clone: Read coverage stops 3 residues before the CDR3 terminus; the germline J gene supplies the remainder. This chain connects TRBV7-8 to TRBJ1-2, with 10 bases that match TRBD1. The CDR3 extends over 14 amino acids. CDR1 SGHVS and CDR2 FQNEAQ come from the germline V gene. The part of the CDR3 DNA that was read is TGTGCCAGCAGCCTCCGGGACAGGGGAGGGGGC. This gives the protein CASSLRDRGGG. The entire CDR3 sequence reads CASSLRDRGGGYTF. Based on the CDR3 plus reference TRBV7-8 and TRBJ1-2, the full variable domain is GAGVSQSPRYKVAKRGQDVALRCDPISGHVSLFWYQQALGQGPEFLTYFQNEAQLDKSGLPSDRFFAERPEGSVSTLKIQRTQQEDSAVYLCASSLRDRGGGYTFGSGTRLTVV.

A word on this clone: The sequence runs out 3 residues before the end of the CDR3; the remainder is reconstructed from the germline J gene. The rearrangement uses TRBV20-1 and TRBJ2-1; the D gene is possibly TRBD2 (6 bases). CDR3 size: 17 residues. Germline loops: CDR1 DFQATT, CDR2 SNEGSKA (reference sequence). Trimming pared 4 bases from V and 4 bases from J, leaving 23 bases between. The CDR3: CSATSLTGGSKYNEQFF. Partial CDR3 DNA: TGCAGTGCTACGTCCCTCACTGGGGGGTCGAAATACAATGAG.

As for this clone: The read comes to an end 3 residues before the CDR3 does, leaving the germline J gene to fill in the end. This chain links TRBV20-1 with TRBJ2-1; possibly TRBD1 for D (6 bases). V was clipped by 3 bases and J by 4 bases, with 13 bases between them. The CDR3 covers 14 residues. Germline V gene sequence: CDR1 DFQATT, CDR2 SNEGSKA (reference sequence). The CDR3 here is CSASRDTFYNEQFF. The part of the CDR3 DNA that was read is TGCAGTGCTAGCCGGGACACCTTTTACAATGAG.

Concerning this clone itself: The read gets to within 3 residues of the CDR3 end, and the germline J gene fills in the rest. The genes are TRBV19 and TRBJ2-5; 8 positions match TRBD1. The ends lost 6 bases at V and 4 bases at J; junction bases unmatched: 7. The CDR3 has 14 residues. Per germline, CDR1 LNHDA and CDR2 SQIVND (reference sequence). CDR3 loop: CASSDGTGGETQYF. The covered CDR3 bases are TGTGCCAGTAGCGACGGGACAGGCGGAGAGACC.

CDR3 in amino acids: CASSPGRADNNEQFF. CDR3 bases read: TGTGCCAGCTCACCAGGGCGAGCAGACAACAATGAG. The rearrangement uses TRBV18 and TRBJ2-1; D gene uncertain. Read coverage stops 3 residues before the CDR3 terminus; the germline J gene supplies the remainder. There are 15 residues in the CDR3. With 2 bases removed from V and 5 bases from J, the gap between germline ends came to 13 bases. The germline V gene has CDR1 KGHSH and CDR2 LQKENI.

For this clone: The read stops 3 residues short of the end of the CDR3; the missing end is completed from the germline J gene. J is TRBJ1-6 and V is TRBV23-1, with 7 bases that match TRBD1. Being an ORF, TRBV23-1 has a function that is uncertain. With 3 bases clipped from V and 5 bases from J, the junction kept 13 bases outside the gene matches. This CDR3 region has 18 residues. CDR3 bases read: TGCGCCAGCAGTCATTCCCTTCCCGTTACAGGGGATAATTCACCC. Encoded protein: CASSHSLPVTGDNSP. The whole CDR3 sequence is CASSHSLPVTGDNSPLHF.

Regarding this clone: The read ends 3 residues shy of where the CDR3 ends; the end is completed using the germline J gene. The chain has TRBV2 and TRBJ2-7; D might be TRBD2 (6 bases). V shed 7 bases and J shed 3 bases, with 10 bases lying between them. Germline V lookup: CDR1 SNHLY, CDR2 FYNNEI. The CDR3 spans 12 residues. CDR3 bases read: TGTGCCAGCAAAGAGACTAGCTACGAG. Translated: CASKETSYE. The whole CDR3 sequence reads CASKETSYEQYF.

With respect to this clone: The read stops 3 residues short of the end of the CDR3; the missing end is completed from the germline J gene. The chain employs TRBV20-1 and TRBJ2-7, with 11 nucleotides matching TRBD2. The V segment lost 3 bases and the J segment 1 base; nucleotides outside the gene matches: 14. The V gene's germline CDR1 is DFQATT and CDR2 SNEGSKA (reference sequence). This CDR3 region has 18 residues. The covered CDR3 bases are TGCAGTGCTAGGGACCTTAGCGGGAGGGCCGGGTTATCCTACGAG. It encodes CSARDLSGRAGLSYE. The entire CDR3 protein is CSARDLSGRAGLSYEQYF.

Comment on this clone: The read halts 3 residues ahead of the CDR3 end, with the missing end drawn from the germline J gene. The J gene is TRBJ2-5, the V gene TRBV20-1, with 14 bases that match TRBD2. With V trimmed by 2 bases and J by 4 bases, 9 bases remained unmatched. The CDR3 consists of 17 residues. In germline, CDR1 is DFQATT, CDR2 SNEGSKA (reference sequence). CDR3: CSARKPGTSGSRETQYF. Incomplete CDR3 DNA: TGCAGTGCTAGAAAGCCCGGGACTAGCGGGAGCCGAGAGACC.